What follows is one T cell receptor (beta chain) and its context. Every patient was untreated before thyroid surgery. This record comes from a study of metastatic and nonmetastatic thyroid tumors. Original processing notes: CDR3 differences across clinicopathological groups were used to build a distant-metastasis classifier for papillary thyroid cancer. MiXCR reprocessed the PCR reads for TCRdb. The V and J calls reflect TCRdb's pipeline rather than the authors' work. The table has roughly 20,000 clones, about 23% seen once. The CDR3 contains 16 residues. The germline V gene encodes CDR1 MDHEN and CDR2 SYDVKM. The ends lost 3 bases at V and 10 bases at J; junction bases unmatched: 14.

The receptor comes from a female donor with papillary thyroid cancer or a benign thyroid nodule (not recorded which). Some clones in this sample may be carry-over from other donors' samples. The sample taken for sequencing was adjacent normal tissue. The chain recombines TRBV28 with TRBJ1-4; 7 bases are a match to TRBD1. CDR3 DNA sequence: TGTGCCAGCAGTTTCGGACAGGTCGGGTTGTTGCGAAAACTGTTTTTT. Residues: CASSFGQVGLLRKLFF. The entire variable domain, with the rest obtained from reference TRBV28 and TRBJ1-4, is as follows: DVKVTQSSRYLVKRTGEKVFLECVQDMDHENMFWYRQDPGLGLRLIYFSYDVKMKEKGDIPEGYSVSREKKERFSLILESASTNQTSMYLCASSFGQVGLLRKLFFGSGTQLSVL.